Included here is one T cell receptor (beta chain) sequence, with context. The antigen remains unidentified. PCR used 60 Vbeta primers and 13 Jbeta primers. The repertoire was sequenced with immunoSEQ multiplex PCR; TCRdb's copy has only in-frame clones and lacks some. The table records fewer than 150,000 clones, roughly 80% of them present only once. This specimen belongs to a study of cytomegalovirus exposure and HLA in healthy donors. General study results and limits: Presence/absence analyses rested on an assumption that sequencing depth was roughly uniform across donors. The investigators catalogued some 150 TCR beta chains as cytomegalovirus-associated.

V gave up 8 bases and J gave up 4 bases, with 13 bases separating them. Germline-derived CDR1 and CDR2 are MNHEY and SMNVEV (reference sequence). This CDR3 comprises 13 residues. The specimen was PBMCs. This clonotype was sampled from a man aged 25 to 45 in good health and CMV-seronegative. The chain couples TRBV27 to TRBJ2-3, with D unresolved. This CDR3 is CASRTLEADTQYF. The DNA of the CDR3 is TGTGCCAGCCGAACATTAGAGGCAGATACGCAGTATTTT.